Each of the 23 T cell receptor beta chains below was sequenced from the same sample in a study of post-analysis software for immune sequencing data. Their target antigens are unknown. Unique molecular identifiers tagged the TCR beta cDNA libraries. TCRdb reprocessed the PCR reads with MiXCR, giving one entry per CDR3 protein. The data contain approximately 570,000 distinct CDR3 sequences, roughly 45% of them singletons. Study outcomes and limitations: TRBV5-6, TRBV5-1 and TRBV20-1 were among several TRBV segments more frequent in patients than controls.

The sequenced sample consisted of blood. The receptors were gathered from a girl between 10 and 17 years old with multiple sclerosis.

The J gene is TRBJ2-3, the V gene TRBV12-3 or TRBV12-4; the D is unclear. This CDR3 has 14 residues. V gave up 3 bases and J gave up 1 base, with 8 bases separating them. This CDR3 is CASSFLLGTDTQYF. As DNA, the CDR3 is TGTGCCAGCAGTTTCCTCCTGGGCACAGATACGCAGTATTTT.

CDR3 bases: TGTGCCAGCAGCTCCGGACTAGTAACAAATGAGCAGTTCTTC. It specifies CASSSGLVTNEQFF. This sequence joins TRBV7-2 and TRBJ2-1, with 7 positions matching TRBD2. The J segment lost 7 bases and the V segment lost 4 bases, leaving 7 bases of the junction unmatched. This CDR3 is 14 amino acids long. Per the germline V gene, CDR1 is SGHTA and CDR2 is FQGNSA. The entire variable domain, with the rest obtained from reference TRBV7-2 and TRBJ2-1, is as follows: GAGVSQSPSNKVTEKGKDVELRCDPISGHTALYWYRQSLGQGLEFLIYFQGNSAPDKSGLPSDRFSAERTGGSVSTLTIQRTQQEDSAVYLCASSSGLVTNEQFFGPGTRLTVL.

The chain carries TRBV12-3 or TRBV12-4 and TRBJ1-2, with 7 bases lining up with TRBD1. Trimming removed 4 bases from V and 8 bases from J; junction bases left unmatched: 7. The CDR3 totals 13 residues. CDR3 sequence (DNA): TGTGCCAGCAGTTCGGGAGGGGGCGGCGGCTACACCTTC. The encoded protein is CASSSGGGGGYTF.

This chain uses TRBV5-1 with TRBJ2-7; the match to TRBD1 covers 7 bases. Germline V gene data show CDR1 as SGHRS and CDR2 as YFSETQ. CDR3 length equals 15 residues. Trimming at V came to 3 bases and at J to 0 bases, leaving 6 bases not matched to a gene. The CDR3 DNA reads TGCGCCAGCAGCTCGGGACAGCTACCCTCCTACGAGCAGTACTTC. Translation gives CASSSGQLPSYEQYF.

The chain carries TRBV10-3 and TRBJ2-7, with D unclear. The V end was cut by 3 bases, the J end by 5 bases, with 14 bases between. From germline, CDR1 is ENHRY and CDR2 SYGVKD. The CDR3 has 14 amino acids. The CDR3 DNA sequence: TGTGCCATCAGTGACTTGGGCCGCGACAACGAGCAGTACTTC. It encodes CAISDLGRDNEQYF.

The gene calls are TRBV12-3 or TRBV12-4 and TRBJ1-5, with D unresolved. Trimming cost V 6 bases and J 0 bases, with 12 bases left between them. There are 15 residues in the CDR3. CDR3: CASSPRRDSNQPQHF. The CDR3 DNA is TGTGCCAGCAGCCCGAGGCGCGATAGCAATCAGCCCCAGCATTTT.

V is TRBV13 and J is TRBJ2-7; a possible D gene is TRBD2 (5 bases). The V gene lost 3 bases and the J gene lost 0 bases, with 12 bases spanning the gap. The CDR3 has 15 amino acids. Germline V gene data show CDR1 as PRHDT and CDR2 as FYEKMQ (reference sequence). The CDR3 region is CASSFSPTSSYEQYF. CDR3 DNA sequence: TGTGCCAGCAGCTTCAGCCCTACTAGCTCCTACGAGCAGTACTTC.

This clonotype has a handful of counts. The gene calls are TRBV29-1 and TRBJ1-1, with 7 bases matching TRBD1. This CDR3 comprises 12 residues. Per germline, CDR1 SQVTM and CDR2 ANQGSEA. After removal of 7 bases from V and 4 bases from J, the junction contained 6 bases not matched to a gene. DNA of the CDR3: TGCAGCGCAGACAGGGAAACCACTGAAGCTTTCTTT. This translates into CSADRETTEAFF.

This clonotype was observed a handful of times. This chain joins TRBV29-1 and TRBJ1-2; D is possibly TRBD1 (6 bases). The CDR3 extends over 12 amino acids. The germline V gene encodes CDR1 SQVTM and CDR2 ANQGSEA. V was trimmed by 7 bases and J by 8 bases, leaving 17 bases between them. The CDR3 region is CSAQGGNRGYTF. DNA for the CDR3: TGCAGCGCCCAAGGGGGGAATCGCGGCTACACCTTC.

This clonotype was counted between two and nine times. The chain has TRBV12-3 or TRBV12-4 and TRBJ2-1; the D is unclear. Trimming removed 3 bases from V and 9 bases from J, with 9 bases in between. CDR3 size: 12 residues. The CDR3 protein is CASSFERLEQFF. The CDR3 nucleotides read TGTGCCAGCAGTTTTGAGCGTCTTGAGCAGTTCTTC.

V gene TRBV7-8 combines with J gene TRBJ1-5, with a possible D match to TRBD1 (5 bases). With 4 bases removed from V and 4 bases from J, the gap between germline ends came to 14 bases. The CDR3 covers 15 residues. Germline V gives CDR1 SGHVS, CDR2 FQNEAQ. The CDR3 sequence is CASSYGTGGNQPQHF. The CDR3 DNA is TGTGCCAGCAGCTACGGGACGGGTGGAAATCAGCCCCAGCATTTT.

The chain has TRBV6-1 and TRBJ2-6; TRBD1 or TRBD2 may be the D gene (5 bases each). This CDR3 has 16 residues. The V and J ends lost 3 bases and 1 base respectively, with 10 bases between them. From germline, CDR1 is MNHNS and CDR2 SASEGT. Written as DNA, the CDR3 is TGTGCCAGCAGTGATGGGGACCGGTCTGGGGCCAACGTCCTGACTTTC. Protein sequence: CASSDGDRSGANVLTF.

This clonotype appeared a few times. The genes are TRBV25-1 and TRBJ2-7, with 11 nucleotides matching TRBD2. The CDR3 consists of 16 residues. Germline V lookup: CDR1 MGHDK, CDR2 SYGVNS. The J segment lost 2 bases and the V segment lost 4 bases, leaving 7 bases of the junction unmatched. The CDR3 here is CASSVGTSGHAYEQYF. Written as DNA, the CDR3 is TGTGCCAGCAGTGTAGGGACTAGCGGCCATGCCTACGAGCAGTACTTC.

J is TRBJ2-5 and V is TRBV12-3 or TRBV12-4; 7 positions match TRBD1. V gave up 6 bases and J gave up 4 bases; unmatched junction bases: 8. This CDR3 has 14 amino acids. CDR3 DNA: TGTGCCAGCAGGCCCGACAGGGAAGGAGAGACCCAGTACTTC. It specifies CASRPDREGETQYF.

A few counts support this clonotype. The CDR3 DNA follows: TGTGCCAGCAGTCCCGGGCTCCCGGTGTACTTC. It yields the protein CASSPGLPVYF. J is TRBJ2-7 and V is TRBV25-1; D gene ambiguous. Looked up from germline, CDR1 is MGHDK and CDR2 is SYGVNS. CDR3 length equals 11 residues. V was pared by 5 bases and J by 12 bases, with 14 bases between.

This chain connects TRBV29-1 to TRBJ2-1; D gene unclear. Germline V gene sequence: CDR1 SQVTM, CDR2 ANQGSEA. This CDR3 spans 16 amino acids. V was shortened by 1 base and J by 0 bases, with 13 bases between the two germline ends. CDR3 in amino acids: CSVEGTGPSSYNEQFF. CDR3 nucleotide sequence: TGCAGCGTTGAAGGTACCGGGCCTAGCTCCTACAATGAGCAGTTCTTC.

The V gene is TRBV20-1, the J gene TRBJ2-3, with D perhaps matching TRBD2 (6 bases). Trimming pared 0 bases from V and 0 bases from J, leaving 10 bases between. Germline V gene lookup returns CDR1 DFQATT and CDR2 SNEGSKA (reference sequence). The CDR3 totals 15 residues. This CDR3 is CSARDSSGSTDTQYF. The CDR3 DNA follows: TGCAGTGCTAGAGATTCCAGCGGGAGCACAGATACGCAGTATTTT.

This clonotype appeared a single time. V is TRBV11-2 and J is TRBJ2-3, with a tentative D call TRBD1 (6 bases). The V and J ends lost 3 bases and 5 bases respectively, with 21 bases between them. CDR1 is SGHAT, CDR2 FQNNGV, per germline. There are 17 residues in the CDR3. CDR3 region: CASSLGLGTLGRDTQYF. In DNA, the CDR3 is TGTGCCAGCAGCTTGGGCCTTGGGACACTGGGTAGAGATACGCAGTATTTT.

This chain uses TRBV12-3 or TRBV12-4 with TRBJ2-7; the D gene is possibly TRBD1 (6 bases). Trimming took off 2 bases at V and 2 bases at J, with 13 bases between the two ends. CDR3 length: 15 amino acids. CDR3 nucleotide sequence: TGTGCCAGCAGTTTATCCCGGACAGAGACCTACGAGCAGTACTTC. This sequence encodes CASSLSRTETYEQYF.

This clonotype was seen a few times. The CDR3 coding sequence is TGTGCCACCAGTGATTTGACTAGCGGGAGGGGTAATGAGCAGTTCTTC. Protein product: CATSDLTSGRGNEQFF. V and J are TRBV24-1 and TRBJ2-1; 13 positions agree with TRBD2. V was clipped by 0 bases and J by 7 bases; unmatched bases: 2. Germline CDR1 and CDR2: KGHDR and SFDVKD. The CDR3 totals 16 residues.

For this clonotype: At one end the junction does not follow the germline gene, possibly because of a read error. The V gene is TRBV4-2, the J gene TRBJ2-1; TRBD2 might be the D (6 bases). The CDR3 extends over 15 amino acids. CDR1 LGHNA and CDR2 YNFKEQ come from the germline V gene. In DNA, the CDR3 is TGTGCCAACAGCCGCACGGGACTTTCCGGCGGTGAGCAGTTCTTC. This codes for CANSRTGLSGGEQFF.

This clonotype was recorded once. The rearrangement uses TRBV5-6 and TRBJ1-1, with D uncertain. V lost 2 bases, J lost 4 bases, and 9 bases lay in between. CDR3 length equals 13 residues. Germline-derived CDR1 and CDR2 are SGHDT and YYEEEE. The CDR3 protein is CASSLADITEAFF. In nucleotides, the CDR3 is TGTGCCAGCAGCTTAGCAGACATCACTGAAGCTTTCTTT.

This chain joins TRBV7-8 and TRBJ2-7, with 9 bases fitting TRBD1. CDR3 size: 16 residues. J lost 2 bases, V lost 5 bases, and 10 bases had no gene match. Germline CDR1 SGHVS, CDR2 FQNEAQ. CDR3 DNA: TGTGCCAGCAGCCCACTGGCCGGGACAGGGCCCTACGAGCAGTACTTC. Protein sequence: CASSPLAGTGPYEQYF. Filled out from reference TRBV7-8 and TRBJ2-7, the complete variable domain reads GAGVSQSPRYKVAKRGQDVALRCDPISGHVSLFWYQQALGQGPEFLTYFQNEAQLDKSGLPSDRFFAERPEGSVSTLKIQRTQQEDSAVYLCASSPLAGTGPYEQYFGPGTRLTVT.